These 14 T cell receptor beta chains originate from one sample sequenced in a study of breast tumors, draining lymph nodes, adjacent tissues. Breast cancer patients provided tissue from their axillary draining lymph nodes. TCRdb fed the multiplex PCR reads into MiXCR, producing one record per CDR3 protein. The sample shows about 270,000 distinct CDR3 sequences, 30% of them seen only once. The sample taken for sequencing was axillary lymph node tissue. These receptors originate from a female donor with breast cancer. Some clones in this sample may be carry-over from other donors' samples.

Points on this clonotype: Since a much larger clone is just one base distant, this may be a read error. V is TRBV6-2 or TRBV6-3 and J is TRBJ1-3; no definite D call. The CDR3 extends over 15 amino acids. V lost 6 bases to trimming and J lost 2 bases, with 14 bases between them. The germline V gene encodes CDR1 MNHEY and CDR2 SVGEGT. CDR3 region: CASRLRAMPGNTIYF. CDR3 coding DNA: TGTGCCAGCAGACTCAGAGCGATGCCTGGAAACACCATATATTTT.

This chain connects TRBV10-2 to TRBJ2-1; the match to TRBD2 covers 14 bases. Germline CDR1 and CDR2: WSHSY and SAAADI. Trimming took 6 bases from V and 8 from J; bases not matched to a gene: 15. This CDR3 has 18 amino acids. CDR3 amino acids: CASRPPGLAGAEAHEQFF. The DNA for the CDR3 is TGCGCCAGCAGGCCTCCGGGACTAGCGGGGGCCGAAGCCCATGAGCAGTTCTTC.

The CDR3 region is CASSSGAQETQHF. As DNA, the CDR3 is TGTGCCAGCAGTTCCGGGGCCCAAGAGACCCAGCATTTT. J is TRBJ1-5 and V is TRBV25-1, with TRBD1 as a possible D gene (5 bases). The CDR3 contains 13 residues. The germline V gene encodes CDR1 MGHDK and CDR2 SYGVNS. V lost 5 bases and J lost 11, with 16 bases in between.

This clonotype was counted ten times or more. The rearrangement links TRBV5-1 to TRBJ2-1; no reliable D call. CDR3 length: 13 amino acids. Germline V gene sequence: CDR1 SGHRS, CDR2 YFSETQ. V lost 3 bases and J lost 7, with 11 bases in between. CDR3 sequence: CASSSIWRNEQFF. DNA for the CDR3: TGCGCCAGCAGCTCAATCTGGCGAAATGAGCAGTTCTTC.

This clonotype came up a few times. The genes are TRBV3-2 and TRBJ2-1. TRBV3-2 is designated a pseudogene. CDR3 length: 16 amino acids. CDR3 nucleotide sequence: TGTGCCAGCAGCCAAGGTAACGAAATAGGCCGTCGTGAGCAGTTCTTC. This gives the protein CASSQGNEIGRREQFF.

This sequence joins TRBV7-2 and TRBJ2-1; 8 bases agree with TRBD2. Germline V gene lookup returns CDR1 SGHTA and CDR2 FQGNSA. Germline trimming cut 4 bases from V and 10 bases from J; bases unmatched to any gene: 6. This CDR3 spans 13 amino acids. The CDR3 spells CASSSGLVEEQFF. DNA of the CDR3: TGTGCCAGCAGCTCGGGACTAGTGGAGGAGCAGTTCTTC.

This clonotype was counted a single time. A much larger clone differs by one base, so this may be a read error. V is TRBV5-6 and J is TRBJ2-3; maybe TRBD1 (5 bases). The CDR3 is made up of 14 amino acids. Germline V gives CDR1 SGHDT, CDR2 YYEEEE. Here the CDR3 reads CASSSLGSTGTQYF. Written as DNA, the CDR3 is TGTGCCAGCAGCTCCTTAGGTAGCACAGGTACGCAGTATTTT.

The genes are TRBV6-2 or TRBV6-3 and TRBJ2-4; 12 bases align to TRBD2. CDR3 length: 18 amino acids. Trimming removed 6 bases from V and 0 bases from J; junction bases left unmatched: 9. From germline, CDR1 is MNHEY and CDR2 SVGEGT. The CDR3 here is CASSPQSSGRVAKNIQYF. The CDR3 nucleotides read TGTGCCAGCAGCCCCCAGTCTAGCGGGAGGGTAGCCAAAAACATTCAGTACTTC.

The V gene is TRBV11-2, the J gene TRBJ2-3, with D perhaps matching TRBD1 or TRBD2 (6 bases each). V lost 8 bases, J lost 3 bases, and 18 bases lay in between. This CDR3 is 15 amino acids long. The germline V gene encodes CDR1 SGHAT and CDR2 FQNNGV. The CDR3: CASGLGGSGTDTQYF. For the CDR3, the DNA is TGTGCCAGCGGCCTAGGGGGGAGTGGTACAGATACGCAGTATTTT. Full variable domain (rest looked up from reference TRBV11-2 and TRBJ2-3): EAGVAQSPRYKIIEKRQSVAFWCNPISGHATLYWYQQILGQGPKLLIQFQNNGVVDDSQLPKDRFSAERLKGVDSTLKIQPAKLEDSAVYLCASGLGGSGTDTQYFGPGTRLTVL.

This clonotype was observed a few times. This chain links TRBV5-1 with TRBJ1-2, with 7 nucleotides matching TRBD1. CDR1 and CDR2 (germline): SGHRS, YFSETQ. The CDR3 runs 13 residues. The J segment lost 10 bases and the V segment lost 4 bases, leaving 10 bases of the junction unmatched. The CDR3 nucleotides are TGCGCCAGCAGCAGAGGGCAGGGGGATGACTACACCTTC. This codes for CASSRGQGDDYTF.

Comments on this clonotype: Given a much more abundant clone one base away, this may be a read error. This rearrangement joins TRBV20-1 to TRBJ2-3; 10 nucleotides align to TRBD2. Germline loops: CDR1 DFQATT, CDR2 SNEGSKA (reference sequence). CDR3 length: 15 residues. CDR3 in amino acids: CSATNPSGRTDAQYF. Here the CDR3 DNA reads TGCAGTGCTACAAACCCTAGCGGGAGAACAGATGCGCAGTATTTT.

V is TRBV12-3 or TRBV12-4 and J is TRBJ1-1; 12 positions agree with TRBD1. The CDR3 totals 12 residues. The V and J ends lost 10 bases and 10 bases, in that order; junction bases with no gene match: 7. CDR3 loop: CANSPGQGAAFF. CDR3 nucleotide sequence: TGTGCCAACAGCCCGGGACAGGGGGCAGCTTTCTTT.

This clonotype was seen at least ten times. The chain uses TRBV12-3 or TRBV12-4 and TRBJ2-7, with 10 positions matching TRBD2. CDR3 size: 14 residues. The V and J ends lost 5 bases and 3 bases, in that order; junction bases with no gene match: 4. The CDR3: CASSGTSADYEQYF. The CDR3 DNA is TGTGCCAGCAGTGGGACTAGCGCGGACTACGAGCAGTACTTC.

This clonotype was counted at least ten times. V usage is TRBV7-9 and J usage is TRBJ1-2; no reliable D call. V was clipped by 0 bases and J by 6 bases, with 2 bases between them. The germline CDR1 and CDR2 sequences are SEHNR and FQNEAQ (reference sequence). The CDR3 consists of 11 residues. The CDR3 loop is CASSLADGYTF. CDR3 DNA: TGTGCCAGCAGCTTAGCTGATGGCTACACCTTC.